This TCR beta chain was sequenced during a study of regulatory T cells in long-lasting Graves disease. Overall study findings and caveats: Among samples with persistent disease, TRBV28, TRBJ1-2 and TRBJ2-5 were favored.

To note about this clonotype: Its target is not known.

TCR beta libraries were built with iRepertoire HTBI primers and Arm-PCR of CDR3 regions. Under the authors' procedure: Gene usage covered over 55 TRBV and roughly 13 TRBJ segments. MiXCR was run by TCRdb on the multiplex PCR reads, yielding one entry per CDR3 protein. TCRdb's processing, not the authors' own work, is the source of the V and J calls. Among roughly 510,000 distinct CDR3 sequences listed, about 15% were seen once. Documented time point: newly diagnosed GD, antithyroid drugs for less than 3 months. Researchers made the TCR library from RNA that was extracted from PBMCs. The collection involved drawing approximately 9.9 milliliters of peripheral blood into EDTA tubes. The CDR3 contains 17 residues. From germline, CDR1 is SGHAT and CDR2 FQNNGV. The same sample was also studied in work on T cells in Graves' hyperthyroidism and ophthalmopathy. From that report: A lack of ophthalmopathy progression within 18 months defined stable Graves' hyperthyroidism.

This sample comprised peripheral blood mononuclear cells (PBMCs), obtained at new diagnosis, from a patient treated with antithyroid drugs. The gene calls are TRBV11-2 and TRBJ1-4, with 10 bases that match TRBD1. This TCR was sampled from a man younger than 35 with Graves disease. CDR3 nucleotide sequence: TGTGCTTCCAGCAGGCGCTTCCCGGGGACAGGGGATGAAAAACTGTTTTTT. Its protein product is CASSRRFPGTGDEKLFF.